Each of the 5 T cell receptor beta chains below was sequenced from the same sample in a study of CD8 T cells in ankylosing spondylitis (TCRdb year 2017). The method behind the library was 5' RACE. TCRdb shows the sequencer as Illumina HiSeq 2500. The public sequencing data were trimmed at Q25 with fastp and processed into clonotypes with MiXCR by TCRdb, which kept only in-frame beta chains. Merged by CDR3 protein, the rows form single entries marked with the most common genes and DNA. For this sample there are roughly 120,000 distinct CDR3 sequences; 12% to 15% appear just once. The biggest ten clones account for just under 3% of the sample. Input material: blood, either unsorted or a sorted T cell fraction (not recorded which). The receptors were sampled from a female donor with ankylosing spondylitis or in good health (not recorded which).

This clonotype was observed many times. CDR3 coding DNA: TGTGCCACCAGGGGGAACCTTGCCGGGGAGCTGTTTTTT. This sequence encodes CATRGNLAGELFF. The chain combines TRBV24-1 with TRBJ2-2; no firm D call. The germline V gene has CDR1 KGHDR and CDR2 SFDVKD. This CDR3 is built from 13 residues. V was clipped by 7 bases and J by 6 bases, with 11 bases between them.

In this sample, this clonotype turned up a few times. This chain joins TRBV10-3 and TRBJ2-3, with TRBD1 matching 9 bases. Germline lookup yields CDR1 ENHRY and CDR2 SYGVKD. After removal of 4 bases from V and 5 bases from J, the junction contained 1 base not matched to a gene. CDR3 length: 13 amino acids. The CDR3 bases are TGTGCCATCAGTGGACAGGGGGGAGATACGCAGTATTTT. Translated: CAISGQGGDTQYF.

This clonotype was seen more than once but under ten times. The rearrangement uses TRBV2 and TRBJ1-2, with D possibly being TRBD1 (5 bases). V lost 3 bases to trimming and J lost 4 bases, with 12 bases between them. Germline CDR1 is SNHLY and CDR2 is FYNNEI. The CDR3 has 14 residues. CDR3 nucleotide sequence: TGTGCCAGCAGTGATCCCGGGGCCCTCTATGGCTACACCTTC. Its translation is CASSDPGALYGYTF.

This clonotype was counted many times. This sequence joins TRBV27 and TRBJ1-5; D is ambiguous. This CDR3 has 14 amino acids. Trimming left V 4 bases short and J 7 bases short, with 14 bases between. Germline CDR1 reads MNHEY; CDR2 reads SMNVEV (reference sequence). For the CDR3, the DNA is TGTGCCAGCAGTTCCCCGGGTCCCCAACAGCCCCAGCATTTT. It encodes CASSSPGPQQPQHF.

The sample holds a few counts of this clonotype. This chain uses TRBV20-1 with TRBJ1-5; 7 bases map to TRBD1. Germline CDR1 DFQATT, CDR2 SNEGSKA (reference sequence). V was pared by 2 bases and J by 1 base, with 8 bases of the junction left unmatched. The CDR3 contains 16 residues. The CDR3 DNA is TGCAGTGCTAGAAAGGGGGCTAGTGGGAGCAATCAGCCCCAGCATTTT. The encoded protein is CSARKGASGSNQPQHF.